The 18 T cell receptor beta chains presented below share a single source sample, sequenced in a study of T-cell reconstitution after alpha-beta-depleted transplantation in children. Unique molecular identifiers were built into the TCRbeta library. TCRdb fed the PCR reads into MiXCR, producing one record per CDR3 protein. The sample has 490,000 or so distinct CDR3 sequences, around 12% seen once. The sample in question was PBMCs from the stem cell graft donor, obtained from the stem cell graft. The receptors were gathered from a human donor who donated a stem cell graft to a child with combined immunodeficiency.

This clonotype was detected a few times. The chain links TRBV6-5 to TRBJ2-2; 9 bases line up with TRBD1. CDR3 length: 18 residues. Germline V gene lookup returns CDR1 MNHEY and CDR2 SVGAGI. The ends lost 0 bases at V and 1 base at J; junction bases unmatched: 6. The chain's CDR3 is CASSYSRDRARNTGELFF. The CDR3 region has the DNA TGTGCCAGCAGTTACTCCCGGGACAGGGCTAGGAACACCGGGGAGCTGTTTTTT.

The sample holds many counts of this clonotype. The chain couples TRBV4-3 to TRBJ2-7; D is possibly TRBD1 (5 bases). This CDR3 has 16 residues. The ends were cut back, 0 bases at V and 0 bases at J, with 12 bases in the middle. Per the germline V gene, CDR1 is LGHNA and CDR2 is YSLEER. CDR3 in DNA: TGCGCCAGCAGCCAAGAAGCAGCAGGGTCCTCCTACGAGCAGTACTTC. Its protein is CASSQEAAGSSYEQYF.

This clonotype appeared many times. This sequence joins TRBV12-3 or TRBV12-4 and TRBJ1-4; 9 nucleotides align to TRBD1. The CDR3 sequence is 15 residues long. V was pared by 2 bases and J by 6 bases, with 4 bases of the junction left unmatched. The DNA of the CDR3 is TGTGCCAGCAGTTTATCGGGGGACAGGGATGAAAAACTGTTTTTT. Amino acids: CASSLSGDRDEKLFF.

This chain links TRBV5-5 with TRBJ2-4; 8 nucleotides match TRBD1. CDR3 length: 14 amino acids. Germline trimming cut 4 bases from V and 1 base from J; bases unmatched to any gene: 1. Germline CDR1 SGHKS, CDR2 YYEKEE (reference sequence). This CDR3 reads CASSRQGAKNIQYF. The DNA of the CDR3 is TGTGCCAGCAGCCGACAGGGGGCCAAAAACATTCAGTACTTC. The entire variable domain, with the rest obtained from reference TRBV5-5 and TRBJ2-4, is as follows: DAGVTQSPTHLIKTRGQQVTLRCSPISGHKSVSWYQQVLGQGPQFIFQYYEKEERGRGNFPDRFSARQFPNYSSELNVNALLLGDSALYLCASSRQGAKNIQYFGAGTRLSVL.

In DNA form, the CDR3 reads TGTGCCAGCAGCTTTCAGCGAGTTGTCACCGGGGAGCTGTTTTTT. This encodes CASSFQRVVTGELFF. This chain joins TRBV7-3 and TRBJ2-2; D is unresolved. The CDR3 totals 15 residues. The V and J ends lost 3 bases and 4 bases respectively, with 12 bases between them. Germline CDR1 SGHTA, CDR2 FQGTGA.

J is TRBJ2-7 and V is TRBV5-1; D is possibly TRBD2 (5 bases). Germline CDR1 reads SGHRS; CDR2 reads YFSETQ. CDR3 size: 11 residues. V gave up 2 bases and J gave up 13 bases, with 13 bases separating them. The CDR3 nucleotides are TGCGCCAGCAGCTTTAGGACTCTTCGATACTTC. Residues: CASSFRTLRYF.

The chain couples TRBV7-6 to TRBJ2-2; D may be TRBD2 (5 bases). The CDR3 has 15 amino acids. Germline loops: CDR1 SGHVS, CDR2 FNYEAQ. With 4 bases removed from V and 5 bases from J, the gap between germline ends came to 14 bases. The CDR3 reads CASSSVISGTGELFF. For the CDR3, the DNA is TGTGCCAGCAGCTCCGTCATTTCGGGAACCGGGGAGCTGTTTTTT. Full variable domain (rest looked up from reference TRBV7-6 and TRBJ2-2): GAGVSQSPRYKVTKRGQDVALRCDPISGHVSLYWYRQALGQGPEFLTYFNYEAQQDKSGLPNDRFSAERPEGSISTLTIQRTEQRDSAMYRCASSSVISGTGELFFGEGSRLTVL.

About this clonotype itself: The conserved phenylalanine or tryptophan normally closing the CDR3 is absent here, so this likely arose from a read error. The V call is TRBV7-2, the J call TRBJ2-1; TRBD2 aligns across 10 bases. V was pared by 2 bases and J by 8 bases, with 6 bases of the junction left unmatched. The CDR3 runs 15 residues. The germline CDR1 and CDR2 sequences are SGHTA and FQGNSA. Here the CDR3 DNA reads TGTGCCAGCAGCTTACAGAGCGGGAGGGGGGATGAGCAGTTCTCC. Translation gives CASSLQSGRGDEQFS.

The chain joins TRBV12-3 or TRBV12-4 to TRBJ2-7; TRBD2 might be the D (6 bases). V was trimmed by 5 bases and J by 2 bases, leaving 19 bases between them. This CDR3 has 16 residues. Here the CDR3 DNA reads TGTGCCAGCAGTGCCAGACTAGGTTCTTCTACCTACGAGCAGTACTTC. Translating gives CASSARLGSSTYEQYF.

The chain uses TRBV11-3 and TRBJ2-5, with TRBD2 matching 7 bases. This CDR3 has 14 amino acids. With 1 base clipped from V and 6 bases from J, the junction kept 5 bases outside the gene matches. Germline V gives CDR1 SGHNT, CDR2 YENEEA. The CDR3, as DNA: TGTGCCAGCAGCTTAGTCCTAGCGGAGAAGACCCAGTACTTC. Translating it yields CASSLVLAEKTQYF. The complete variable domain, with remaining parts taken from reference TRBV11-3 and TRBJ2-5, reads EAGVVQSPRYKIIEKKQPVAFWCNPISGHNTLYWYLQNLGQGPELLIRYENEEAVDDSQLPKDRFSAERLKGVDSTLKIQPAELGDSAVYLCASSLVLAEKTQYFGPGTRLLVL.

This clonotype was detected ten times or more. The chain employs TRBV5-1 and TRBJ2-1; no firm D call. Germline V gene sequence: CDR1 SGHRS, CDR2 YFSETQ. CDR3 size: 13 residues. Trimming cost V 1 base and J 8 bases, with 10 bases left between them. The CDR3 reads CASSLSSWHEQFF. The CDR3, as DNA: TGCGCCAGCAGCTTGTCGAGCTGGCATGAGCAGTTCTTC.

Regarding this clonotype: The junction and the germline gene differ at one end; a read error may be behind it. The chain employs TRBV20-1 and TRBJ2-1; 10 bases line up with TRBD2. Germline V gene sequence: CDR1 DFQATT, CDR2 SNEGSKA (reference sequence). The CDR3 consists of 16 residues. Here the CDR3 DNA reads TGCTGTGCGACCGGGACTAGCGCCGACTCCTACAATGAGCAGTTCTTC. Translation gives CCATGTSADSYNEQFF.

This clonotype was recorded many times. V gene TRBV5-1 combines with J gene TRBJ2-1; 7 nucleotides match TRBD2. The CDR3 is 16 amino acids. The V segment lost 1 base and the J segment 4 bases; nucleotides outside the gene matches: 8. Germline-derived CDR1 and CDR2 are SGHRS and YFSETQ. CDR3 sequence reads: CASSLSLAVPYNEQFF. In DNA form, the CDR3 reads TGCGCCAGCAGCTTGTCCCTAGCGGTTCCTTACAATGAGCAGTTCTTC.

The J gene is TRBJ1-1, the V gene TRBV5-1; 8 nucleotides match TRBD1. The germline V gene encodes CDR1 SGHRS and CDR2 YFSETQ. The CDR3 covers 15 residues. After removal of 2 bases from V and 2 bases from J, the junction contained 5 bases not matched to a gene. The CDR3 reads CASSFRQGYNTEAFF. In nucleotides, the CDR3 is TGCGCCAGCAGCTTCCGACAGGGGTACAACACTGAAGCTTTCTTT.

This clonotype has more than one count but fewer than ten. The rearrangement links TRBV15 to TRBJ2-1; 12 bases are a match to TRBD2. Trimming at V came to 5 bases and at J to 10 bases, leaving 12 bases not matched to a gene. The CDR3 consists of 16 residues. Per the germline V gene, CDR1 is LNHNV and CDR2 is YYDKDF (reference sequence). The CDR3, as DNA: TGTGCCACCAGCGTCCGACTAGCGGGGGCACCAGGGGAGCAGTTCTTC. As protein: CATSVRLAGAPGEQFF.

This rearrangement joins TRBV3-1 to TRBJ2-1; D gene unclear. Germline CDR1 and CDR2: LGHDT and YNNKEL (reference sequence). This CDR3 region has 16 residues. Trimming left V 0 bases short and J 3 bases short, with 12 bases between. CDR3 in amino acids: CASSQEAGSFYNEQFF. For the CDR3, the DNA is TGTGCCAGCAGCCAAGAAGCAGGTTCCTTCTACAATGAGCAGTTCTTC.

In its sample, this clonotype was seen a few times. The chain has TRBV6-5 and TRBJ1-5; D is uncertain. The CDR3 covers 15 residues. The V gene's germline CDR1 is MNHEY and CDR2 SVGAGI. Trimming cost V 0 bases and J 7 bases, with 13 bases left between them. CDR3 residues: CASSYSRGSTQPQHF. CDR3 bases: TGTGCCAGCAGTTACTCGAGAGGCAGCACCCAGCCCCAGCATTTT.

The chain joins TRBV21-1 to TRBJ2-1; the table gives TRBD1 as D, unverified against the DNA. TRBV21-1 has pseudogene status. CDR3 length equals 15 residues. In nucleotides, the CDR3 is TGTGCCAGCAGCTTCGGGACAGGGGGCCTCAATGAGCAGTTCTTC. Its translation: CASSFGTGGLNEQFF.